These 19 T cell receptor beta chains share one sample of origin, sequenced in a study of T cells after yellow fever vaccination. TCRdb re-derived calls from the 5' RACE reads in MiXCR, one entry per CDR3 protein. Of under 300,000 distinct CDR3 sequences in the sample, 6.9% were seen once. Sequencing used CD4+ T cells sorted from PBMCs, obtained 15 days after the yellow fever booster vaccination. The receptors shown here come from a young man who received the YFV17D yellow fever vaccine.

This chain connects TRBV29-1 to TRBJ2-3, with unresolved D. CDR3 size: 11 residues. CDR1 and CDR2 (germline): SQVTM, ANQGSEA. Deletions cut 4 bases from V and 9 bases from J, with 11 bases between. The CDR3 DNA follows: TGCAGCGTTGGAGGTCCGGGCACGCAGTATTTT. It translates to CSVGGPGTQYF.

This clonotype occurred many times. The V call is TRBV7-2, the J call TRBJ2-1; TRBD2 matches at 14 bases. V was pared by 5 bases and J by 7 bases, with 7 bases of the junction left unmatched. The CDR3 totals 16 residues. The V gene's germline CDR1 is SGHTA and CDR2 FQGNSA. This CDR3 is CASSPGTSGSRNEQFF. CDR3 coding DNA: TGTGCCAGCAGCCCAGGGACTAGCGGGAGTCGGAATGAGCAGTTCTTC. The full variable domain, with the rest looked up from reference TRBV7-2 and TRBJ2-1, is GAGVSQSPSNKVTEKGKDVELRCDPISGHTALYWYRQSLGQGLEFLIYFQGNSAPDKSGLPSDRFSAERTGGSVSTLTIQRTQQEDSAVYLCASSPGTSGSRNEQFFGPGTRLTVL.

This clonotype was detected ten times or more. This chain connects TRBV5-5 to TRBJ1-5; tentatively, D is TRBD1 (6 bases). Trimming shortened V by 7 bases and J by 6 bases, and 17 bases separated the two germline ends. Germline CDR1 SGHKS, CDR2 YYEKEE (reference sequence). The CDR3 is 14 residues long. The CDR3 nucleotides are TGTGCCAGCTCGCACGGGGGGGCACGTCAGCCCCAGCATTTT. It specifies CASSHGGARQPQHF. Using reference TRBV5-5 and TRBJ1-5 for the parts outside the CDR3, the full variable domain is DAGVTQSPTHLIKTRGQQVTLRCSPISGHKSVSWYQQVLGQGPQFIFQYYEKEERGRGNFPDRFSARQFPNYSSELNVNALLLGDSALYLCASSHGGARQPQHFGDGTRLSIL.

The sample holds many counts of this clonotype. J is TRBJ1-1 and V is TRBV29-1; no clear D gene. Germline CDR1 and CDR2: SQVTM and ANQGSEA. V lost 4 bases to trimming and J lost 2 bases, with 14 bases between them. The CDR3 runs to 14 residues. For the CDR3, the DNA is TGCAGCGTTGGAAGGAAGGATTCAAACACTGAAGCTTTCTTT. Protein: CSVGRKDSNTEAFF.

This chain uses TRBV9 with TRBJ2-7; a weak D match, TRBD1 (6 bases). This CDR3 is built from 15 residues. V was pared by 0 bases and J by 2 bases, with 12 bases between. Germline lookup yields CDR1 SGDLS and CDR2 YYNGEE. Here the CDR3 DNA reads TGTGCCAGCAGCGTAGTTGGGGGACATACCTACGAGCAGTACTTC. Translation gives CASSVVGGHTYEQYF.

In DNA, the CDR3 is TGTGCCTTGAAGTCGGGGGTAGGGGACACCGGGGAGCTGTTTTTT. It encodes CALKSGVGDTGELFF. The V gene is TRBV30, the J gene TRBJ2-2, with D maybe TRBD2 (6 bases). The CDR3 has 15 amino acids. The germline V and J ends were trimmed by 7 bases and 3 bases, with 18 bases remaining between them. The germline V gene has CDR1 GTSNPN and CDR2 SVGIG (reference sequence).

A few counts support this clonotype. V and J are TRBV19 and TRBJ2-1; 7 positions agree with TRBD2. The ends lost 2 bases at V and 4 bases at J; junction bases unmatched: 11. The CDR3 has 17 residues. Germline values: CDR1 LNHDA, CDR2 SQIVND (reference sequence). CDR3 protein: CASSIMRGGRRYNEQFF. For the CDR3, the DNA is TGTGCCAGTAGTATAATGCGGGGAGGGCGGAGATACAATGAGCAGTTCTTC.

This clonotype came up many times. The genes are TRBV7-3 and TRBJ2-5, with 10 bases fitting TRBD1. Germline CDR1 reads SGHTA; CDR2 reads FQGTGA. The ends lost 5 bases at V and 7 bases at J; junction bases unmatched: 7. This CDR3 contains 14 residues. In nucleotides, the CDR3 is TGTGCCAGCAGCCTGGGACAGGGGTTCGGGACCCAGTACTTC. Protein product: CASSLGQGFGTQYF. Together with reference TRBV7-3 and TRBJ2-5, the CDR3 gives the full variable domain: GAGVSQTPSNKVTEKGKYVELRCDPISGHTALYWYRQSLGQGPEFLIYFQGTGAADDSGLPNDRFFAVRPEGSVSTLKIQRTERGDSAVYLCASSLGQGFGTQYFGPGTRLLVL.

This clonotype was observed a few times. The rearrangement uses TRBV18 and TRBJ1-1, with 7 nucleotides matching TRBD1. The V gene's germline CDR1 is KGHSH and CDR2 LQKENI. CDR3 length: 14 amino acids. V lost 6 bases and J lost 0; bases outside the gene matches: 4. This CDR3 reads CASSETGLNTEAFF. The DNA of the CDR3 is TGTGCCAGCTCCGAGACAGGGCTGAACACTGAAGCTTTCTTT.

The V and J genes are TRBV6-5 and TRBJ2-5, with D unclear. Germline CDR1 and CDR2: MNHEY and SVGAGI. The V gene lost 0 bases and the J gene lost 3 bases, with 8 bases spanning the gap. The CDR3 has 14 residues. CDR3 residues: CASSYSGRKETQYF. The CDR3 region has the DNA TGTGCCAGCAGTTACTCTGGCAGGAAAGAGACCCAGTACTTC.

This clonotype was observed a few times. The rearrangement joins TRBV7-9 to TRBJ2-5; 7 bases agree with TRBD1. V was pared by 6 bases and J by 2 bases, with 6 bases of the junction left unmatched. CDR3 size: 14 residues. Germline V gene lookup returns CDR1 SEHNR and CDR2 FQNEAQ (reference sequence). CDR3 coding DNA: TGTGCCAGCAGAATTGCACAGGGGCAAGAGACCCAGTACTTC. This translates into CASRIAQGQETQYF.

This clonotype was counted at least ten times. The chain has TRBV5-6 and TRBJ2-7; 7 bases map to TRBD1. With 4 bases clipped from V and 6 bases from J, the junction kept 10 bases outside the gene matches. This CDR3 region has 14 residues. Germline CDR1 SGHDT, CDR2 YYEEEE. CDR3 DNA: TGTGCCAGCAGCCCGGCTATCGACAGGGTCGAGCAGTACTTC. It translates to CASSPAIDRVEQYF.

J is TRBJ2-3 and V is TRBV28, with D perhaps TRBD2 (5 bases). Germline V lookup: CDR1 MDHEN, CDR2 SYDVKM. Trimming stripped 3 bases from V and 4 bases from J, with 14 bases between. The CDR3 has 15 residues. Written as DNA, the CDR3 is TGTGCCAGCAGTTTCGCGGGCTTGAGGGCAGATACGCAGTATTTT. Translating it yields CASSFAGLRADTQYF.

The V call is TRBV30, the J call TRBJ1-1; 7 positions agree with TRBD1. The ends lost 0 bases at V and 7 bases at J; junction bases unmatched: 5. The CDR3 has 13 residues. Germline V CDR1 and CDR2: GTSNPN, SVGIG (reference sequence). CDR3 bases: TGTGCCTGGAGTGTACGACAGGGCCGTGAAGCTTTCTTT. This sequence encodes CAWSVRQGREAFF.

V is TRBV9 and J is TRBJ2-3; D not certain. The CDR3 has 13 residues. The V gene's germline CDR1 is SGDLS and CDR2 YYNGEE. Trimming took off 0 bases at V and 3 bases at J, with 5 bases between the two ends. The CDR3 bases are TGTGCCAGCAGCGTAGTAGGGACAGATACGCAGTATTTT. It translates to CASSVVGTDTQYF.

In its sample, this clonotype was seen a few times. The rearrangement joins TRBV4-1 to TRBJ1-2; D is uncertain. V was trimmed by 0 bases and J by 7 bases, leaving 12 bases between them. Germline V CDR1 and CDR2: MGHRA, YSYEKL. The CDR3 is made up of 14 amino acids. The CDR3 here is CASSQDSGNRGYTF. DNA of the CDR3: TGCGCCAGCAGCCAAGATTCGGGCAACCGTGGCTACACCTTC.

With respect to this clonotype: Being one base from a much bigger clone, this may be a read error. V gene TRBV24-1 combines with J gene TRBJ2-1; perhaps TRBD1 as D (5 bases). In germline, CDR1 is KGHDR, CDR2 SFDVKD. The germline V and J ends were trimmed by 8 bases and 9 bases, with 13 bases remaining between them. The CDR3 runs 12 residues. For the CDR3, the DNA is TGTGCCACCACCAAGGGGCGTGGTGAGCAGTTCTTC. This encodes CATTKGRGEQFF.

This clonotype occurred a few times. V and J are TRBV5-1 and TRBJ2-7; 8 bases are shared with TRBD1. V shed 3 bases, J shed 1 base, and the junction held 6 bases outside the gene matches. This CDR3 is built from 15 residues. Germline CDR1 and CDR2: SGHRS and YFSETQ. The CDR3 nucleotides are TGCGCCAGCAGCTCCTGGACAGGGCCATCCTACGAGCAGTACTTC. As protein: CASSSWTGPSYEQYF. The variable domain in full, with the rest retrieved from reference TRBV5-1 and TRBJ2-7, is KAGVTQTPRYLIKTRGQQVTLSCSPISGHRSVSWYQQTPGQGLQFLFEYFSETQRNKGNFPGRFSGRQFSNSRSEMNVSTLELGDSALYLCASSSWTGPSYEQYFGPGTRLTVT.

The J gene is TRBJ1-2, the V gene TRBV6-5; D gene unclear. V lost 8 bases and J 2 bases, leaving 9 bases between the germline ends. This CDR3 has 12 amino acids. CDR1 and CDR2 from the germline V gene are MNHEY and SVGAGI. The CDR3 nucleotides are TGTGCCAGCCGGCGGGAAAACTATGGCTACACCTTC. Encoded protein: CASRRENYGYTF.